These T cell receptor beta chains were read from a single sample in a study of regulatory T cells in long-lasting Graves disease. Each CDR3 protein gets one entry after TCRdb re-called the multiplex PCR reads with MiXCR. In the table there are 400,000 to 500,000 distinct CDR3 sequences, 14% of which are singletons. Another study also made use of these data, one on T cells in Graves' hyperthyroidism and ophthalmopathy.

The input for sequencing was peripheral blood mononuclear cells (PBMCs), taken at new diagnosis, from a patient treated with antithyroid drugs. Receptors originate from a woman aged 45-65 years with Graves disease. Each CDR3 is given with its conserved first and last residue. Fields, in order: D gene, clone size, J gene, V gene, CDR3 length, CDR3 protein, CDR3 DNA. A D gene is named only where the DNA matches it firmly. The size of a clone is reported for some rows only, either as once, few or many, or as a class for expanded clones.

D: -
size: many
J: TRBJ1-6
V: TRBV15
length: 16
CDR3: CATSRDLPGYNSPLHF
DNA: TGTGCCACCAGCAGAGATCTGCCAGGGTATAATTCACCCCTCCACTTT

D: -
size: once
J: TRBJ1-5
V: TRBV5-6
length: 13
CDR3: CASSLRSNQPQHF
DNA: TGTGCCAGCAGCTTGAGAAGCAATCAGCCCCAGCATTTT

D: TRBD2
size: few
J: TRBJ2-1
V: TRBV25-1
length: 14
CDR3: CASRKEGLETGQFF
DNA: TGTGCCAGCAGAAAGGAGGGACTAGAAACGGGACAGTTCTTC

D: -
size: few
J: TRBJ1-6
V: TRBV28
length: 16
CDR3: CASSSPGGAYNSPLHF
DNA: TGTGCCAGCAGTTCTCCTGGGGGGGCCTATAATTCACCCCTCCACTTT

D: TRBD2
size: many
J: TRBJ2-1
V: TRBV4-1
length: 15
CDR3: CASSLERGGYNEQFF
DNA: TGCGCCAGCAGCCTGGAGCGGGGGGGCTACAATGAGCAGTTCTTC

D: -
size: many
J: TRBJ2-7
V: TRBV7-8
length: 15
CDR3: CASRSSGLSTYEQYF
DNA: TGTGCCAGCAGGTCATCGGGACTTTCAACCTACGAGCAGTACTTC

D: TRBD1
size: many
J: TRBJ2-7
V: TRBV2
length: 14
CDR3: CASQDTGGSYEQYF
DNA: TGTGCCAGCCAAGATACAGGGGGCAGCTACGAGCAGTACTTC

D: -
size: many
J: TRBJ2-1
V: TRBV11-2
length: 16
CDR3: CASTPLGGTRNNEQFF
DNA: TGTGCCAGCACCCCTCTCGGCGGGACTCGTAACAATGAGCAGTTCTTC

D: -
size: many
J: TRBJ2-1
V: TRBV11-2
length: 15
CDR3: CASRIGPGSSNEQFF
DNA: TGTGCCAGCAGAATCGGACCCGGGAGCTCGAATGAGCAGTTCTTC

D: -
size: -
J: TRBJ2-1
V: TRBV7-3
length: 13
CDR3: CASSQGVENEQFF
DNA: TGTGCCAGCAGCCAAGGAGTGGAGAATGAGCAGTTCTTC

D: TRBD2
size: -
J: TRBJ2-5
V: TRBV30
length: 14
CDR3: CAWTLAGGRETQYF
DNA: TGTGCCTGGACTTTAGCGGGAGGGCGGGAGACCCAGTACTTC

D: TRBD2
size: -
J: TRBJ2-5
V: TRBV20-1
length: 20
CDR3: CSARDVRPTIAGGIQETQYF
DNA: TGCAGTGCTAGAGACGTACGACCTACCATAGCGGGAGGAATCCAAGAGACCCAGTACTTC

D: -
size: -
J: TRBJ1-3
V: TRBV3-1
length: 13
CDR3: CATQSGEANTIYF
DNA: TGTGCCACCCAATCAGGGGAGGCAAACACCATATATTTT

D: -
size: few
J: TRBJ2-1
V: TRBV10-2
length: 14
CDR3: CASSPAPVYNEQFF
DNA: TGCGCCAGCAGTCCCGCGCCCGTCTACAATGAGCAGTTCTTC

D: -
size: few
J: TRBJ2-4
V: TRBV19
length: 15
CDR3: CASHPGDLAKNIQYF
DNA: TGTGCCAGCCACCCCGGGGATCTAGCCAAAAACATTCAGTACTTC

D: -
size: many
J: TRBJ2-3
V: TRBV20-1
length: 14
CDR3: CSARGGGSTDTQYF
DNA: TGCAGTGCTAGAGGCGGCGGATCCACAGATACGCAGTATTTT

D: -
size: many
J: TRBJ1-5
V: TRBV28
length: 18
CDR3: CASSHPPAGLDSNQPQHF
DNA: TGTGCCAGCAGCCACCCCCCCGCAGGGCTCGATAGCAATCAGCCCCAGCATTTT

D: -
size: few
J: TRBJ1-2
V: TRBV12-3/TRBV12-4
length: 15
CDR3: CASSLIVIRGEGYTF
DNA: TGTGCCAGCAGTTTAATAGTTATCCGGGGTGAAGGCTACACCTTC

D: -
size: few
J: TRBJ2-3
V: TRBV5-4
length: 14
CDR3: CASSSRAQEDTQYF
DNA: TGTGCCAGCAGCTCTCGGGCCCAGGAAGATACGCAGTATTTT

D: -
size: many
J: TRBJ2-1
V: TRBV9
length: 14
CDR3: CASSVGAGSNEQFF
DNA: TGTGCCAGCAGCGTAGGGGCAGGGAGCAATGAGCAGTTCTTC

D: -
size: many
J: TRBJ2-5
V: TRBV28
length: 18
CDR3: CASSLLEMWRDRQETQYF
DNA: TGTGCCAGCAGTCTCCTCGAGATGTGGCGGGATCGTCAAGAGACCCAGTACTTC

D: TRBD1
size: -
J: TRBJ2-2
V: TRBV5-1
length: 15
CDR3: CASSRDRGYTGELFF
DNA: TGCGCCAGCAGCCGGGACAGGGGGTATACCGGGGAGCTGTTTTTT

D: TRBD1
size: many
J: TRBJ2-1
V: TRBV7-9
length: 14
CDR3: CASSLGQTNNEQFF
DNA: TGTGCCAGCAGCTTGGGACAGACCAACAATGAGCAGTTCTTC

D: -
size: few
J: TRBJ2-7
V: TRBV30
length: 12
CDR3: CAWSGAGYEQYF
DNA: TGTGCCTGGAGTGGGGCGGGCTACGAGCAGTACTTC

D: -
size: many
J: TRBJ1-4
V: TRBV3-1
length: 14
CDR3: CASSKRAEVEKLFF
DNA: TGTGCCAGCAGCAAACGGGCCGAAGTTGAAAAACTGTTTTTT

D: -
size: many
J: TRBJ2-1
V: TRBV7-9
length: 16
CDR3: CASSLVWTRENNEQFF
DNA: TGTGCCAGCAGCTTAGTTTGGACCAGGGAGAACAATGAGCAGTTCTTC

D: -
size: many
J: TRBJ1-2
V: TRBV6-5
length: 15
CDR3: CASSFSVGLGYGYTF
DNA: TGTGCCAGCAGTTTCTCGGTGGGGTTAGGCTATGGCTACACCTTC

D: -
size: few
J: TRBJ2-5
V: TRBV10-1
length: 13
CDR3: CASSGTVPGTQYF
DNA: TGCGCCAGCAGTGGGACAGTCCCAGGGACCCAGTACTTC

D: -
size: few
J: TRBJ1-2
V: TRBV28
length: 12
CDR3: CASSLRGYGYTF
DNA: TGTGCCAGCAGTTTACGGGGCTATGGCTACACCTTC

D: -
size: many
J: TRBJ2-5
V: TRBV20-1
length: 13
CDR3: CSAQTAGRETQYF
DNA: TGCAGTGCACAGACGGCGGGCCGGGAGACCCAGTACTTC

D: -
size: few
J: TRBJ1-2
V: TRBV7-9
length: 15
CDR3: CASSHTIGGAGGYTF
DNA: TGTGCCAGCAGCCACACCATCGGGGGCGCAGGGGGCTACACCTTC

D: -
size: many
J: TRBJ2-6
V: TRBV28
length: 16
CDR3: CASRYGQTSGANVLTF
DNA: TGTGCCAGCAGATACGGACAGACCTCTGGGGCCAACGTCCTGACTTTC

D: TRBD2
size: many
J: TRBJ2-3
V: TRBV27
length: 16
CDR3: CASKGLAESHTDTQYF
DNA: TGTGCCAGCAAGGGACTAGCGGAGTCCCACACAGATACGCAGTATTTT

D: TRBD1
size: -
J: TRBJ1-4
V: TRBV4-2
length: 17
CDR3: CASSQGQGAATNEKLFF
DNA: TGTGCCAGCAGCCAAGGGCAGGGGGCCGCAACTAATGAAAAACTGTTTTTT

D: -
size: many
J: TRBJ1-6
V: TRBV10-3
length: 15
CDR3: CAISNRDQFESPLHF
DNA: TGTGCCATCAGTAACCGGGACCAATTCGAGTCACCCCTCCACTTT

D: -
size: -
J: TRBJ1-3
V: TRBV28
length: 18
CDR3: CASSSDVAGDISGNTIYF
DNA: TGTGCCAGCAGTTCGGACGTCGCCGGGGACATCTCTGGAAACACCATATATTTT

D: -
size: -
J: TRBJ2-2
V: TRBV13
length: 16
CDR3: CASSFARDATRGELFF
DNA: TGTGCCAGCAGCTTTGCCCGGGACGCCACCAGGGGGGAGCTGTTTTTT

D: -
size: once
J: TRBJ1-2
V: TRBV4-2
length: 17
CDR3: CASSQDLTARWVYGYTF
DNA: TGTGCCAGCAGCCAAGATTTAACAGCCAGATGGGTCTATGGCTACACCTTC

D: -
size: -
J: TRBJ1-5
V: TRBV12-3/TRBV12-4
length: 17
CDR3: CASGPGRTGRQFQPQHF
DNA: TGTGCCAGCGGCCCCGGCAGGACGGGGAGACAGTTTCAGCCCCAGCATTTT

D: -
size: few
J: TRBJ2-7
V: TRBV7-2
length: 14
CDR3: CASSYGGGHYEQYF
DNA: TGTGCCAGCAGCTATGGGGGGGGGCACTACGAGCAGTACTTC

D: TRBD1
size: many
J: TRBJ1-1
V: TRBV5-5
length: 15
CDR3: CASSSNRGLSTEAFF
DNA: TGTGCCAGCAGCTCGAACAGGGGGCTGAGCACTGAAGCTTTCTTT